This TCR beta chain derives from a study of T cell repertoires in cytomegalovirus infection. TCRdb fed the reads into MiXCR, producing one record per CDR3 protein. The table shows about 740,000 distinct CDR3 sequences, with 35% to 40% occurring only once. The CDR3 consists of 16 residues. V shed 6 bases and J shed 10 bases, with 25 bases lying between them. CDR1 is LNHDA, CDR2 SQIVND, per germline (reference sequence). The rearrangement links TRBV19 to TRBJ2-1; either TRBD1 or TRBD2 may fit D (5 bases each). Sequencing used PBMCs. This TCR was sampled from a human donor in good health (CMV status not recorded). Some clones in this sample may be carry-over from other donors' samples. The CDR3, as DNA: TGTGCCAGTAGACCGGGGAATTCGGCAACAAGGGGCGAGCAGTTCTTC. This sequence encodes CASRPGNSATRGEQFF.